These 5 T cell receptor beta chains were all obtained from the same sample, sequenced in a study of Tregs in tolerant kidney transplant recipients (dated by TCRdb to about 2019). The time point label, read with the paper, signifies: blood sample drawn before combined kidney and bone marrow transplant. The library was generated by the immunoSEQ multiplex PCR assay. Here the immuneACCESS table is served through TCRdb, limited to in-frame sequences with V and J called. Missing clones are a known gap in these copies; in checked studies unresolved V genes cover under half, and the rest lacks a known reason. This sample's table lists tens of thousands of clones. The top ten hold under 15% of the sample. Here the sequenced sample was CD8+ T cells from blood, taken before the transplant. The receptor source for this set is a human donor who received a combined kidney and bone marrow transplant.

Concerning this clone itself: The DNA ends 3 residues before the CDR3 does, and the rest of the CDR3 is filled in from the germline J gene. The genes are TRBV4-2 and TRBJ2-6, with a tentative D call TRBD1 (6 bases). This CDR3 comprises 16 residues. With 1 base removed from V and 0 bases from J, the gap between germline ends came to 7 bases. Germline CDR1 reads LGHNA; CDR2 reads YNFKEQ. The CDR3: CASSQADSSGANVLTF. CDR3 DNA, as far as it was read: TGTGCCAGCAGCCAAGCGGACAGCTCTGGGGCCAACGTC.

Notes on this clone: The read terminates 3 residues ahead of where the CDR3 ends, so the germline J gene completes it. The gene calls are TRBV2 and TRBJ2-1; D possibly corresponds to TRBD1 (5 bases). This CDR3 is built from 16 residues. The V and J ends lost 5 bases and 5 bases respectively, with 19 bases between them. Germline CDR1 is SNHLY and CDR2 is FYNNEI. The CDR3 loop is CASSKDTLTPDNEQFF. CDR3 DNA (partial): TGTGCCAGCAGTAAGGACACACTAACTCCAGACAATGAG.

Notes on this clone: The read ends 3 residues early relative to the CDR3; the germline J gene fills the gap. The chain couples TRBV20-1 to TRBJ2-4; 8 bases line up with TRBD2. The CDR3 length is 13 residues. J was trimmed by 4 bases and V by 3 bases; bases with no gene match: 2. Germline V gives CDR1 DFQATT, CDR2 SNEGSKA (reference sequence). The part of the CDR3 DNA that was read is TGCAGTGCTAGCGGGAGGGGGAAAAACATT. It specifies CSASGRGKNI. The full-length CDR3 reads as CSASGRGKNIQYF.

Details on this clone: With the read ending 3 residues before the CDR3 end, the germline J gene is used to fill in that end. The genes are TRBV30 and TRBJ2-2; perhaps TRBD1 as D (5 bases). Per the germline V gene, CDR1 is GTSNPN and CDR2 is SVGIG (reference sequence). The CDR3 runs to 13 residues. Trimming pared 7 bases from V and 5 bases from J, leaving 14 bases between. CDR3: CALDTLGTGELFF. Partial CDR3 DNA: TGTGCCTTGGACACTTTGGGGACCGGGGAG.

A word on this clone: The DNA ends 3 residues before the CDR3 does, and the rest of the CDR3 is filled in from the germline J gene. The genes are TRBV6-2 or TRBV6-3 and TRBJ2-3; 8 bases are a match to TRBD2. Germline assignment: CDR1 MNHEY and CDR2 SVGEGT. The V and J ends lost 5 bases and 0 bases, in that order; junction bases with no gene match: 4. This CDR3 has 15 amino acids. The CDR3: CASSTTSGSTDTQYF. The DNA read from the CDR3 is TGTGCCAGCAGTACCACTAGCGGTAGCACAGATACG.